This note documents a single TCR beta chain sequence. The antigen remains undetermined. CDR3 size: 14 residues. The ends lost 8 bases at V and 3 bases at J; junction bases unmatched: 2. Germline V gene data show CDR1 as SGHDN and CDR2 as FVKESK. The sample is drawn from a study of response to subunit inactivated influenza vaccine. Findings and caveats of the study: Each seasonal influenza vaccination recruits few new T cells, the authors suggested.

TCRdb reprocessed the RT-PCR reads via MiXCR and lists one record per CDR3 protein. The sample records 600,000 to 700,000 distinct CDR3 sequences, around 13% being singletons. V gene TRBV14 combines with J gene TRBJ2-1; TRBD2 matches 12 bases. The TCR sequence derives from a man aged 50 to 59 who received an inactivated influenza vaccine. Sample: PBMCs from blood, taken approximately 15 days before vaccination. CDR3 in DNA: TGTGCCAGCCGGACTAGCGGGGTCTACAATGAGCAGTTCTTC. Translated: CASRTSGVYNEQFF.